This T cell receptor (beta chain) was captured in a study of T cells in Graves' hyperthyroidism and ophthalmopathy. Study-wide results and limits: Blood also held most thyroid clonotypes expanded beyond 0.001.

Amplification of TCR beta CDR3 regions was performed using RNA transcripts as template. First-round RT-PCR with HTBI primers amplified the TCR CDR3 region. TCRdb called the multiplex PCR reads again in MiXCR, with one record for every CDR3 protein. The sample holds 450,000 to 600,000 distinct CDR3 sequences; just under 20% are singletons and the top ten take 47%. The CDR3 is made up of 14 amino acids. Trimming cost V 6 bases and J 1 base; bases outside gene matches: 4. Germline CDR1 reads SGHAT; CDR2 reads FQDESV (reference sequence). Lactation, pregnancy, other autoimmune disease or uncontrolled infection excluded patients. Fresh peripheral blood, roughly 9.8 ml of it, supplied the PBMCs. About this clonotype itself: Antigen unknown. A much larger clone lies one base from this, so it may be a read error.

Material for sequencing was blood. This chain connects TRBV11-1 to TRBJ1-1, with 8 nucleotides matching TRBD1. The sequence was collected from a man aged 35-49 years with Graves' ophthalmopathy. The CDR3 loop reads CASRMGQENTEAFF. The CDR3 DNA reads as TGTGCCAGCAGGATGGGACAGGAGAACACTGAAGCTTTCTTT.